This record covers a single T cell receptor beta chain. Its antigen is unknown. Primers: 60 Vbeta forward and 13 Jbeta reverse. Produced via immunoSEQ multiplex PCR; TCRdb's table is partial and in-frame only. The table lists around 120,000 clones, 83% of them singletons. The data were taken from a study of cytomegalovirus exposure and HLA in healthy donors. Findings and caveats of the study: In a later analysis, DRB1 alleles had the most associated TCRs; HLA-C alleles the fewest. Reports state that TCR beta sequences accurately predicted most subjects' HLA-A and HLA-B alleles. In an earlier analysis, productive rearrangement rates for most beta V segments clustered near 87% or 30%. Among donors in an Asian-associated ancestry cluster, a later analysis reportedly found fewer N-insertions than the approximately 700-donor mean.

Deletions cut 7 bases from V and 4 bases from J, with 20 bases between. The CDR3 totals 15 residues. Germline CDR1 reads SGHRS; CDR2 reads YFSETQ. This TCR was sampled from a girl aged 2-10 years in good health and CMV-seronegative. V gene TRBV5-1 combines with J gene TRBJ2-5; D may be TRBD1 (6 bases). The specimen was PBMCs. CDR3 in DNA: TGCGCCAGCGGGCACGTACAGGGAAGGCGAGAGACCCAGTACTTC. This encodes CASGHVQGRRETQYF.